This T cell receptor (beta chain) was identified in a study of cytomegalovirus exposure and HLA in healthy donors. Study results and caveats: A later analysis showed that HLA-associated TCR beta chains had undergone more clonal expansion than equally common others.

The PCR was carried out with 60 Vbeta primers and 13 Jbeta primers. Data came from immunoSEQ multiplex PCR; TCRdb stores just in-frame clones and leaves some out. The table records 98,000 or so clones, more than 65% of them present only once. This clone was seen a few times. Its matching antigen is unknown. Trimming at V came to 4 bases and at J to 2 bases, leaving 8 bases not matched to a gene. Germline V gives CDR1 SGHNT, CDR2 YYREEE (reference sequence). This CDR3 comprises 17 residues. This chain joins TRBV5-4 and TRBJ2-7; TRBD2 matches 14 bases. The sequenced sample consisted of PBMCs. The sequence was obtained from a human donor in good health. Written as DNA, the CDR3 is TGTGCCAGCAGCCCCCGACAGACTAGCGGGAGGGCCTACGAGCAGTACTTC. Encoded protein: CASSPRQTSGRAYEQYF.